This T cell receptor (beta chain) was captured in a study of blood T cell repertoires in COVID-19 (TCRdb year 2020). About the full investigation: The collaborator samples originated in the United States, Italy and Spain and spanned the acute and convalescent phases of COVID-19. Where HLA class I and class II types were available, the types were taken from metadata supplied by the sample provider, not from assay-based typing. Samples came from the ongoing ImmuneRACE study (first 160 participants) plus 1,254 subjects from 6 global collaborators. The sample metadata nearly always contained a de-identified subject ID, COVID-19 status, age in years and sex. Deeply sampled blood TCRbeta repertoires from subjects exposed to, actively infected with, or recovered from COVID-19 were included in the dataset. A freely available public database, intended as a resource for researchers studying the immune response to SARS-CoV-2, is where the repertoires were released. The material from the prospective study consisted of cDNA or gDNA derived from T cells, B-cell-depleted T cells, or PBMCs.

The immunoSEQ Assay, a bias-controlled multiplex PCR, was used to amplify TCRbeta CDR3 regions from genomic DNA. The authors' analysis ran thus. Within the assay, amplification of reference gene primers was used to estimate how many nucleated cells each sample contained. Sequence reads were collapsed and filtered to measure the absolute abundance of every unique TCRbeta CDR3 rearrangement. Productive Simpson clonality was computed per sample as the square root of Simpson's diversity index over productive rearrangements. TCRdb took this table from immuneACCESS and kept in-frame rearrangements with V and J called. Such tables lack part of the clones; where checked against another copy, unresolved V genes explain under half of the gap, and the rest is unexplained. V, J and clone size are those of that table, while D and trimming were read from the DNA. Here the sample has 200,000 to 300,000 clones; approximately 91% occur a single time. Clones ranked in the top ten supply approximately 2.5% of the sample.

Of note for this clone: The specificity of this receptor is unknown. No base quality information exists; no much larger clone differs at one position.

Here is what the overall study found, with its caveats: The quantity of clinical and demographic metadata differed by source and by participant and was supplied without curation.

In Seattle, one collaborating source enrolled patients while the infection was active and tracked those patients longitudinally over the course of disease. Collaborating institutions collected whole blood in K2EDTA tubes following their own protocols. Collaborator samples were shipped for TCRbeta analysis as frozen whole blood, isolated PBMCs, or DNA extracted from either sample type. The CDR3, from cysteine to phenylalanine, totals 16 residues. Only the CDR3 part of the read is kept: 48 bases, read in frame from the first base. V is reduced by 7 bases and J by 0 bases, leaving a spacing of 19 bases between them. Based on the germline V gene, the CDR1 and CDR2 sequences are SQVTM and ANQGSEA.

Sample: peripheral blood. The rearrangement joined TRBV29-1 to TRBJ1-3, with a tentative D gene TRBD1 over 6 matching bases. This TCR was recovered from a person aged 18 to 30 with COVID-19, enrolled during active disease. The DNA is as follows: TGCAGCGCCTCAAGGGGACACGAATTCTCTGGAAACACCATATATTTT. It translates to CSASRGHEFSGNTIYF. Reference TRBV29-1 and TRBJ1-3 genes cover what lies past the CDR3, so the full variable domain is SAVISQKPSRDICQRGTSLTIQCQVDSQVTMMFWYRQQPGQSLTLIATANQGSEATYESGFVIDKFPISRPNLTFSTLTVSNMSPEDSSIYLCSASRGHEFSGNTIYFGEGSWLTVV.